The table lists the clone carrying this T cell receptor beta chain with a count of one. The antigen remains undetermined. The immunoSEQ assay was v3. Generated by immunoSEQ multiplex PCR, the TCRdb table keeps only in-frame clones and is missing some. The profile covers about 50,000 clones, with 79% appearing a single time and 4.8% taken by the ten largest. As to time point: pre-treatment sample, taken before nivolumab and TIL therapy. Adults with stage 4 NSCLC were enrolled in a phase I trial. The entry originates in a study of TIL therapy for anti-PD-1-resistant metastatic lung cancer. For the study at large: Patients had a median age of around 56 years (range roughly 38-75). Tumors carried a median 1.5 non-synonymous mutations per megabase.

Study results and caveats: The cohort had more treatment-naive, never-smoker and oncogene-addicted patients than typical.

The origin of this receptor is a woman between 30 and 85 years old with non-small cell lung cancer. The specimen comprised blood, sampled at baseline.

For the CDR3, the DNA is TGCAGCGTTTCTTTCGGGGGAGGAACTGAAGCTTTCTTT. Amino acid sequence: CSVSFGGGTEAFF. The chain joins TRBV29-1 to TRBJ1-1; weak D call: TRBD1 (5 bases). Germline-derived CDR1 and CDR2 are SQVTM and ANQGSEA. V lost 5 bases and J 5 bases, leaving 15 bases between the germline ends. The CDR3 spans 13 residues.